Shown below are 31 T cell receptor beta chains from a single sample sequenced in a study of T cell responses to AZD1222 COVID-19 vaccine (dated by TCRdb to the early 2020s). The method was the immunoSEQ multiplex PCR assay. TCRdb holds this immuneACCESS table with in-frame rearrangements only. Some clones are missing; in checked studies, unresolved V genes explain under half, and the rest has no known cause. The sample yields about 160,000 clones; around nine tenths were counted once. The top ten constitute around 2.9% of the sample. The time point tag for this specimen amounts to: about 28 days (+/-7) after the second vaccine dose. Here the sequenced sample was peripheral blood, taken 28 days after the second AZD1222 dose. All receptors come from an adult who received the AZD1222 COVID-19 vaccine.

The genes are TRBV5-1 and TRBJ2-5; D is perhaps TRBD1 (6 bases). Germline CDR1 reads SGHRS; CDR2 reads YFSETQ. Deletions cut 0 bases from V and 5 bases from J, with 11 bases between. The CDR3 is 14 residues long. CDR3 DNA: TGCGCCAGCAGCTTGGCAACAGGGCTGGAGACCCAGTACTTC. This sequence encodes CASSLATGLETQYF.

The chain links TRBV28 to TRBJ1-1; 7 positions agree with TRBD1. This CDR3 contains 12 residues. The V gene's germline CDR1 is MDHEN and CDR2 SYDVKM. Germline trimming cut 3 bases from V and 10 bases from J; bases unmatched to any gene: 5. The CDR3 DNA follows: TGTGCCAGCAGTTTGAAACAGGGGATAGCTTTCTTT. As protein: CASSLKQGIAFF.

The chain links TRBV7-9 to TRBJ2-5; 8 bases are a match to TRBD2. Germline V lookup: CDR1 SEHNR, CDR2 FQNEAQ (reference sequence). This CDR3 has 13 amino acids. With 7 bases clipped from V and 1 base from J, the junction kept 2 bases outside the gene matches. CDR3 coding DNA: TGTGCCAGCAAACTAGCGGCCCAAGAGACCCAGTACTTC. Amino acid sequence: CASKLAAQETQYF.

This chain links TRBV19 with TRBJ1-1, with unresolved D. The germline gives CDR1 LNHDA, CDR2 SQIVND (reference sequence). The CDR3 loop spans 12 amino acids. The V end was cut by 6 bases, the J end by 1 base, with 6 bases between. The CDR3 sequence: CASRSGNTEAFF. CDR3 nucleotide sequence: TGTGCCAGTAGAAGCGGGAACACTGAAGCTTTCTTT.

CDR3: CASSLWVSEAFF. The CDR3 DNA sequence: TGTGCCAGCAGTTTATGGGTGTCTGAAGCTTTCTTT. The chain links TRBV12-3 or TRBV12-4 to TRBJ1-1, with D uncertain. Trimming cost V 2 bases and J 6 bases, with 7 bases left between them. The CDR3 is made up of 12 amino acids.

The chain joins TRBV19 to TRBJ2-1; either TRBD1 or TRBD2 may fit D (5 bases each). Germline lookup yields CDR1 LNHDA and CDR2 SQIVND (reference sequence). This CDR3 is 15 amino acids long. The chain's CDR3 is CASQGVASTYNEQFF. Here the CDR3 DNA reads TGTGCTTCTCAAGGGGTAGCGTCCACCTACAATGAGCAGTTCTTC.

J is TRBJ2-7 and V is TRBV10-3; 8 positions match TRBD2. The CDR3 is 14 residues long. Germline V lookup: CDR1 ENHRY, CDR2 SYGVKD. V lost 3 bases and J lost 3; bases outside the gene matches: 4. In nucleotides, the CDR3 is TGTGCCATCAGTGACCAGCGGGAGAACTACGAGCAGTACTTC. Encoded protein: CAISDQRENYEQYF.

CDR3 bases: TGTGCCAGCAGCTTAGAAACGACGGAACAGTTCTTC. This encodes CASSLETTEQFF. The gene calls are TRBV11-2 and TRBJ2-1; D remains ambiguous. The CDR3 is 12 amino acids. The germline gives CDR1 SGHAT, CDR2 FQNNGV. V was trimmed by 0 bases and J by 13 bases, leaving 10 bases between them.

The V call is TRBV7-2, the J call TRBJ2-7; possible D gene TRBD2, 5 bases. The CDR3 length is 15 residues. Germline loops: CDR1 SGHTA, CDR2 FQGNSA. Between the trimmed V and J ends, which lost 1 base and 5 bases, there was a span of 15 bases. The chain's CDR3 is CASSLVPGLRHEQYF. The DNA for the CDR3 is TGTGCCAGCAGCTTAGTCCCGGGGTTGCGGCACGAGCAGTACTTC. Full variable domain (rest looked up from reference TRBV7-2 and TRBJ2-7): GAGVSQSPSNKVTEKGKDVELRCDPISGHTALYWYRQSLGQGLEFLIYFQGNSAPDKSGLPSDRFSAERTGGSVSTLTIQRTQQEDSAVYLCASSLVPGLRHEQYFGPGTRLTVT.

The chain employs TRBV9 and TRBJ1-5, with a possible D match to TRBD1 (5 bases). V gave up 0 bases and J gave up 3 bases, with 10 bases separating them. CDR1 and CDR2 (germline): SGDLS, YYNGEE. The CDR3 loop spans 15 amino acids. The CDR3, as DNA: TGTGCCAGCAGCGTAGGGGGCGAACCCAATCAGCCCCAGCATTTT. Its protein product is CASSVGGEPNQPQHF. The entire variable domain, with the rest obtained from reference TRBV9 and TRBJ1-5, is as follows: DSGVTQTPKHLITATGQRVTLRCSPRSGDLSVYWYQQSLDQGLQFLIQYYNGEERAKGNILERFSAQQFPDLHSELNLSSLELGDSALYFCASSVGGEPNQPQHFGDGTRLSIL.

The chain carries TRBV6-5 and TRBJ1-1; D is perhaps TRBD1 (6 bases). This CDR3 is built from 16 residues. The germline V and J ends were trimmed by 0 bases and 0 bases, with 11 bases remaining between them. Germline CDR1 is MNHEY and CDR2 is SVGAGI. CDR3 coding DNA: TGTGCCAGCAGTTACTCGCCAGGGGTCATGAACACTGAAGCTTTCTTT. Its protein is CASSYSPGVMNTEAFF.

This clone was counted once. DNA for the CDR3: TGCGCCAGCAGCCACAGATGGGGAGAAGTTAATGAAAAACTGTTTTTT. Residues: CASSHRWGEVNEKLFF. The chain combines TRBV4-1 with TRBJ1-4, with D uncertain. The CDR3 has 16 residues. Trimming removed 3 bases from V and 4 bases from J, with 15 bases in between. Germline-derived CDR1 and CDR2 are MGHRA and YSYEKL.

The rearrangement uses TRBV15 and TRBJ2-1; D gene ambiguous. Trimming took off 4 bases at V and 7 bases at J, with 8 bases between the two ends. Looked up from germline, CDR1 is LNHNV and CDR2 is YYDKDF (reference sequence). This CDR3 has 12 amino acids. The CDR3 DNA follows: TGTGCCACCAGCACCGACTGGAATGAGCAGTTCTTC. Translation: CATSTDWNEQFF.

In its sample, this clone was seen once. The chain recombines TRBV11-2 with TRBJ2-7, with 10 nucleotides matching TRBD1. CDR3 size: 14 residues. V was clipped by 4 bases and J by 6 bases; unmatched bases: 6. Germline V lookup: CDR1 SGHAT, CDR2 FQNNGV. The CDR3 DNA follows: TGTGCCAGCAGCTCCCGGGACAGGGGCCCCGAGCAGTACTTC. It yields the protein CASSSRDRGPEQYF.

The chain has TRBV25-1 and TRBJ1-6, with 8 positions matching TRBD1. J gave up 0 bases and V 5 bases, and 6 bases lay outside the gene matches. CDR3 length: 17 amino acids. The V gene's germline CDR1 is MGHDK and CDR2 SYGVNS. The DNA of the CDR3 is TGTGCCAGCAGTCCGGGGACAGGCCTCTCCTATAATTCACCCCTCCACTTT. Protein product: CASSPGTGLSYNSPLHF. Using reference TRBV25-1 and TRBJ1-6 for the parts outside the CDR3, the full variable domain is EADIYQTPRYLVIGTGKKITLECSQTMGHDKMYWYQQDPGMELHLIHYSYGVNSTEKGDLSSESTVSRIRTEHFPLTLESARPSHTSQYLCASSPGTGLSYNSPLHFGNGTRLTVT.

The rearrangement uses TRBV15 and TRBJ1-5; tentatively, D is TRBD1 (5 bases). V was trimmed by 7 bases and J by 5 bases, leaving 12 bases between them. CDR3 length: 13 amino acids. Looked up from germline, CDR1 is LNHNV and CDR2 is YYDKDF (reference sequence). CDR3 sequence: CATTSRGHQPQHF. The CDR3 DNA follows: TGTGCCACCACATCGAGGGGCCATCAGCCCCAGCATTTT.

J is TRBJ2-1 and V is TRBV14; D gene ambiguous. The V end lost 3 bases, the J end lost 3 bases, and 9 bases lay between the germline ends. CDR1 SGHDN and CDR2 FVKESK come from the germline V gene. CDR3 length: 14 amino acids. This CDR3 reads CASSHFSRYNEQFF. The CDR3 DNA sequence: TGTGCCAGCAGCCATTTTAGCCGCTACAATGAGCAGTTCTTC.

This clone was observed once. This sequence joins TRBV7-2 and TRBJ2-1, with D perhaps matching TRBD1 or TRBD2 (5 bases each). This CDR3 contains 14 residues. Germline assignment: CDR1 SGHTA and CDR2 FQGNSA. Trimming took off 7 bases at V and 0 bases at J, with 10 bases between the two ends. The DNA of the CDR3 is TGTGCCAGCACCGAGGGGTCCTCCTACAATGAGCAGTTCTTC. Protein product: CASTEGSSYNEQFF.

V gene TRBV7-9 combines with J gene TRBJ1-5; D ambiguous. Trimming left V 2 bases short and J 9 bases short, with 8 bases between. The CDR3 is 12 residues long. Germline loops: CDR1 SEHNR, CDR2 FQNEAQ (reference sequence). The CDR3 is CASSLSEGPQHF. CDR3 nucleotide sequence: TGTGCCAGCAGCTTATCGGAAGGGCCCCAGCATTTT. The variable domain in full, completed from reference TRBV7-9 and TRBJ1-5, reads DTGVSQNPRHKITKRGQNVTFRCDPISEHNRLYWYRQTLGQGPEFLTYFQNEAQLEKSRLLSDRFSAERPKGSFSTLEIQRTEQGDSAMYLCASSLSEGPQHFGDGTRLSIL.

The J gene is TRBJ2-7, the V gene TRBV25-1; 7 positions match TRBD1. Germline CDR1 is MGHDK and CDR2 is SYGVNS. V was pared by 9 bases and J by 3 bases, with 8 bases of the junction left unmatched. The CDR3 totals 13 residues. The CDR3 here is CARTGVCLYEQYF. The CDR3 DNA sequence: TGTGCCAGAACAGGGGTTTGCCTCTACGAGCAGTACTTC.

The CDR3: CASSQTSSGELFF. In DNA, the CDR3 is TGTGCCAGCAGTCAAACTAGCTCCGGGGAGCTGTTTTTT. This chain uses TRBV12-3 or TRBV12-4 with TRBJ2-2; weak D call: TRBD2 (6 bases). The CDR3 consists of 13 residues. V dropped 5 bases and J dropped 6 bases, with 10 bases sitting between them.

The V call is TRBV25-1, the J call TRBJ1-2, with TRBD1 as a possible D gene (6 bases). Trimming pared 5 bases from V and 8 bases from J, leaving 24 bases between. This CDR3 is 16 amino acids long. Germline V lookup: CDR1 MGHDK, CDR2 SYGVNS. This CDR3 is CASSHHRRGSKWGYTF. DNA for the CDR3: TGTGCCAGCAGTCACCACCGAAGGGGGAGTAAATGGGGCTACACCTTC.

The gene calls are TRBV4-1 and TRBJ2-1; 8 positions match TRBD2. V gave up 4 bases and J gave up 2 bases; unmatched junction bases: 7. The germline CDR1 and CDR2 sequences are MGHRA and YSYEKL. The CDR3 sequence is 16 residues long. The CDR3 DNA is TGCGCCAGCAGCCTCTCTAGCGGGCCCCCCTACAATGAGCAGTTCTTC. Translating gives CASSLSSGPPYNEQFF.

The V and J genes are TRBV6-5 and TRBJ1-1, with TRBD1 identical over 8 bases. Trimming at V came to 6 bases and at J to 8 bases, leaving 5 bases not matched to a gene. Per the germline V gene, CDR1 is MNHEY and CDR2 is SVGAGI. CDR3 length: 12 residues. CDR3 sequence reads: CASRGQVGEAFF. The CDR3 DNA is TGTGCCAGCAGGGGACAGGTCGGGGAAGCTTTCTTT.

The rearrangement uses TRBV10-1 and TRBJ2-3; maybe TRBD2 (6 bases). The CDR3 has 14 amino acids. Germline V gives CDR1 WNHNN, CDR2 SYGVQD (reference sequence). The V and J ends lost 5 bases and 5 bases respectively, with 14 bases between them. CDR3 loop: CASSLTRVGDTQYF. In DNA, the CDR3 is TGCGCCAGCAGTTTGACTAGGGTGGGAGATACGCAGTATTTT.

The sample holds one count of this clone. The rearrangement links TRBV6-1 to TRBJ2-3; TRBD1 is a possible D gene (5 bases). The CDR3 is 13 residues long. The germline CDR1 and CDR2 sequences are MNHNS and SASEGT. V shed 2 bases and J shed 6 bases, with 9 bases lying between them. Here the CDR3 reads CASSEQPGDTQYF. CDR3 in DNA: TGTGCCAGCAGTGAACAGCCAGGGGATACGCAGTATTTT.

CDR3 coding DNA: TGTGCCAGCAGCTCGCGGGACTCCACCTACAATGAGCAGTTCTTC. Translating it yields CASSSRDSTYNEQFF. V and J are TRBV7-8 and TRBJ2-1; a possible D gene is TRBD2 (6 bases). V shed 4 bases and J shed 2 bases, with 12 bases lying between them. CDR1 is SGHVS and CDR2 is FQNEAQ in the germline V gene. CDR3 size: 15 residues. The entire variable domain, with the rest obtained from reference TRBV7-8 and TRBJ2-1, is as follows: GAGVSQSPRYKVAKRGQDVALRCDPISGHVSLFWYQQALGQGPEFLTYFQNEAQLDKSGLPSDRFFAERPEGSVSTLKIQRTQQEDSAVYLCASSSRDSTYNEQFFGPGTRLTVL.

The chain recombines TRBV15 with TRBJ2-7, with TRBD2 matching over 14 bases. The trim removed 5 bases at V and 2 bases at J, leaving 2 bases unmatched. Germline V gene lookup returns CDR1 LNHNV and CDR2 YYDKDF (reference sequence). This CDR3 has 15 residues. CDR3 nucleotide sequence: TGTGCCACCAGCGGGGGACTAGCGGGAGCCTACGAGCAGTACTTC. This sequence encodes CATSGGLAGAYEQYF.

The chain links TRBV30 to TRBJ1-1; D unresolved. Trimming cost V 4 bases and J 5 bases, with 11 bases left between them. CDR1 and CDR2 (germline): GTSNPN, SVGIG (reference sequence). CDR3 size: 12 residues. The CDR3 nucleotides read TGTGCCTGGAACTACCTGGGGACTGAAGCTTTCTTT. The encoded protein is CAWNYLGTEAFF.

The rearrangement links TRBV19 to TRBJ2-7, with 11 bases lining up with TRBD1. The CDR3 is 15 amino acids. In germline, CDR1 is LNHDA, CDR2 SQIVND (reference sequence). V lost 3 bases, J lost 3 bases, and 4 bases stayed unmatched. CDR3 region: CASSILGQGVYEQYF. As DNA, the CDR3 is TGTGCCAGTAGTATTCTGGGACAGGGGGTCTACGAGCAGTACTTC.

The J gene is TRBJ2-3, the V gene TRBV2, with 7 bases fitting TRBD1. This CDR3 has 13 residues. V was clipped by 6 bases and J by 2 bases; unmatched bases: 2. Germline V gene sequence: CDR1 SNHLY, CDR2 FYNNEI. Here the CDR3 DNA reads TGTGCCAGCAGGGGACAGAACACAGATACGCAGTATTTT. This encodes CASRGQNTDTQYF.